This record concerns one T cell receptor beta chain sequence. The data originate from a study of T cell changes during pregnancy in multiple sclerosis. Trimming shortened V by 5 bases and J by 1 base, and 5 bases separated the two germline ends. The CDR3 sequence is 13 residues long. The germline CDR1 and CDR2 sequences are SGHVS and FNYEAQ. Produced via immunoSEQ multiplex PCR; TCRdb's table is partial and in-frame only. The sample has 70,000 to 95,000 clones; approximately 94% are singletons. Sequencing used peripheral blood, obtained in the third trimester of pregnancy. This TCR derives from a female donor with multiple sclerosis, enrolled in a pregnancy study. The chain joins TRBV7-6 to TRBJ2-2; D remains unclear. The CDR3 nucleotides read TGTGCCAGCAGCCGACAGAACACCGGGGAGCTGTTTTTT. It translates to CASSRQNTGELFF.